This record looks at one T cell receptor beta chain sequence and its context. Method: immunoSEQ multiplex PCR; TCRdb's copy keeps in-frame clones and lacks some. Of about 120,000 clones in the sample, about 84% were seen once. Time point meaning: peripheral blood 6 weeks after treatment start. This specimen belongs to a study of PD-L1 blockade in urothelial cancer. Trimming removed 2 bases at V and 3 bases at J, with 17 bases between. The CDR3 contains 16 residues. The V gene's germline CDR1 is MNHEY and CDR2 SVGAGI. The sequencing here drew on PBMCs, taken around atezolizumab (anti-PD-L1) treatment. This rearrangement joins TRBV6-5 to TRBJ2-7; D remains unclear. The clonotype comes from a man in his fifties with urothelial cancer. The CDR3 sequence is CASSYTEQLKLYEQYF. CDR3 in DNA: TGTGCCAGCAGTTACACCGAACAACTAAAACTCTACGAGCAGTACTTC.